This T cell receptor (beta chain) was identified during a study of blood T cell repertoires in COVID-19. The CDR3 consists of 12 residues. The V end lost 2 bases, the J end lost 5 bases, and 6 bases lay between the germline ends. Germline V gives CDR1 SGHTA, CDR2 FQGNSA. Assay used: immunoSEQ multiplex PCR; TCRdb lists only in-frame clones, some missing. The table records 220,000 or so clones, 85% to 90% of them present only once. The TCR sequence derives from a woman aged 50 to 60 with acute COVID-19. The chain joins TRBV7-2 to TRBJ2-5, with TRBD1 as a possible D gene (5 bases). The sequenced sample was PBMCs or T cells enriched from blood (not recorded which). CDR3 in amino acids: CASSLNRETQYF. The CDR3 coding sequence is TGTGCCAGCAGCTTAAACAGGGAGACCCAGTACTTC.